The entry that follows covers one T cell receptor beta chain sequence. These data are taken from a study of blood T cell repertoires in COVID-19. The method was immunoSEQ multiplex PCR; TCRdb's version includes in-frame clones alone and lacks a portion of them. The sample has about 160,000 clones; around 93% are singletons. The V and J ends lost 6 bases and 10 bases, in that order; junction bases with no gene match: 13. Looked up from germline, CDR1 is MNHEY and CDR2 is SMNVEV (reference sequence). The CDR3 loop spans 15 amino acids. The specimen was peripheral blood. The receptor comes from a woman in her 50s with acute or convalescent COVID-19. The chain employs TRBV27 and TRBJ2-4; 9 nucleotides agree with TRBD1. CDR3 region: CASSETGGGGYIQYF. As DNA, the CDR3 is TGTGCCAGCAGCGAGACAGGGGGAGGAGGGTATATTCAGTACTTC.